Sequencing of this T cell receptor (beta chain) was carried out in a study of cytomegalovirus exposure and HLA in healthy donors. Study-wide findings and caveats: Cytomegalovirus status, reportedly, was diagnosed with high specificity and sensitivity by the classifier. Previous analysis showed most TCR beta V segments were productive about 87% or about 30% of the time.

With regard to this clone: Its antigen is not identified.

This CDR3 contains 14 residues. Germline CDR1 and CDR2: SEHNR and FQNEAQ (reference sequence). J gave up 8 bases and V 5 bases, and 8 bases lay outside the gene matches. Primers for the PCR totalled 60 Vbeta and 13 Jbeta. The authors' processing: As a later analysis found, there were about 80 million unique TCR beta chains, of which roughly 11 million were shared. Profiling relied on immunoSEQ multiplex PCR, and the TCRdb table lists in-frame clones only, not all of them. That table is the source of V, J and clone size, and D and trimming were worked out from the DNA. The data hold some 130,000 clones, with about 82% observed a single time.

Sequenced input: PBMCs. The sequence came from a man between 25 and 39 years old in good health. The rearrangement joins TRBV7-9 to TRBJ1-5; 8 bases agree with TRBD1. CDR3 bases: TGTGCCAGCAGCCCCACGGACAGGGCCGAGCCCCAGCATTTT. Translating gives CASSPTDRAEPQHF.